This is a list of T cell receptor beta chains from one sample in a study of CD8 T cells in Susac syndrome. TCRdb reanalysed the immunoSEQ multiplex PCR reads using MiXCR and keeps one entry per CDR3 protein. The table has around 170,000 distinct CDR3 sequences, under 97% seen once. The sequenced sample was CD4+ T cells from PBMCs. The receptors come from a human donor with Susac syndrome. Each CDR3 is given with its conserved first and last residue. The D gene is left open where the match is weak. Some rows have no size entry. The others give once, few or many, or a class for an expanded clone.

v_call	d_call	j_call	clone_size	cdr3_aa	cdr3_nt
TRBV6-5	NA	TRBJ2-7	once	CASSDFENGRYEQYF	TGTGCCAGCAGTGACTTCGAAAATGGGCGCTACGAGCAGTACTTC
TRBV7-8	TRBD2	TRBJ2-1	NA	CASSGSGGRYNEQFF	TGTGCCAGCAGCGGTAGCGGGGGCCGGTACAATGAGCAGTTCTTC
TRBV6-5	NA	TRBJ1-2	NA	CASSYRTDYGYTF	TGTGCCAGCAGTTACAGGACAGATTATGGCTACACCTTC
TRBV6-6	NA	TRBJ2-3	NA	CASSRGIRSTDTQYF	TGTGCCAGCAGTCGGGGTATTCGAAGCACAGATACGCAGTATTTT
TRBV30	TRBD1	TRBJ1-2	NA	CAWRRGPGYGYTF	TGTGCCTGGCGCAGGGGGCCGGGGTATGGCTACACCTTC
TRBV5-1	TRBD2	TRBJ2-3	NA	CASSPGTSGNLRDTQYF	TGCGCCAGCAGCCCCGGGACTAGCGGGAACTTGCGAGATACGCAGTATTTT
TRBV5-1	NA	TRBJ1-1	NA	CASSLSGGVTEAFF	TGCGCCAGCAGCCTGAGCGGGGGGGTCACTGAAGCTTTCTTT
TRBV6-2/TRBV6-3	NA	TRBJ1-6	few	CASSYAPDRNSPLHF	TGTGCCAGCAGTTACGCGCCAGACCGTAATTCACCCCTCCACTTT
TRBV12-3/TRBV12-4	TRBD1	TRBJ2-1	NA	CASSFGTVYNEQFF	TGTGCCAGCAGTTTCGGGACAGTCTACAATGAGCAGTTCTTC
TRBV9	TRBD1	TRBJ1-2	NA	CASSVDRANGYTF	TGTGCCAGCAGCGTGGACAGGGCCAATGGCTACACCTTC
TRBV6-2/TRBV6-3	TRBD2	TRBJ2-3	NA	CASSRGGATTQYF	TGTGCCAGCAGTCGCGGGGGGGCAACTACGCAGTATTTT
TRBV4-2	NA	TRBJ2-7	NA	CASSLEGLDNSYEQYF	TGTGCCAGCAGCCTTGAGGGTCTGGACAACTCCTACGAGCAGTACTTC
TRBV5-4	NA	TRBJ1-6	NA	CASSPESGLNSPLHF	TGTGCCAGCAGCCCGGAATCTGGGCTTAATTCACCCCTCCACTTT
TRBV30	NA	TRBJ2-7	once	CAWSLRGYEQYF	TGTGCCTGGAGTTTACGTGGCTACGAGCAGTACTTC
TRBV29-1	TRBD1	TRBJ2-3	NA	CSVETGGLTDTQYF	TGCAGCGTTGAGACAGGGGGCTTAACAGATACGCAGTATTTT
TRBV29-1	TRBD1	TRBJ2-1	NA	CSVESGTGAYNEQFF	TGCAGCGTTGAATCCGGGACAGGGGCCTACAATGAGCAGTTCTTC
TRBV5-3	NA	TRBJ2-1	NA	CARSLGLVDEQFF	TGTGCCAGAAGCTTGGGACTAGTCGATGAGCAGTTCTTC
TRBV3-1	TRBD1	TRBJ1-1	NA	CASSQTGFGTEAFF	TGTGCCAGCAGCCAGACAGGGTTTGGGACTGAAGCTTTCTTT
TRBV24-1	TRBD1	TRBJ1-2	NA	CATSVPYTGTEVYGYTF	TGTGCCACCAGTGTCCCTTACACCGGGACAGAAGTCTATGGCTACACCTTC
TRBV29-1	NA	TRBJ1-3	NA	CSVEGSGNTIYF	TGCAGCGTTGAAGGCTCAGGAAACACCATATATTTT
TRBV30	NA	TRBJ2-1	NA	CAWENSGEQFF	TGTGCCTGGGAAAATAGCGGTGAGCAGTTCTTC
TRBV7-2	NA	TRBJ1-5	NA	CASSLRGGPVLRRNQPQHF	TGTGCCAGCAGCTTAAGAGGAGGACCGGTTCTACGGCGCAATCAGCCCCAGCATTTT